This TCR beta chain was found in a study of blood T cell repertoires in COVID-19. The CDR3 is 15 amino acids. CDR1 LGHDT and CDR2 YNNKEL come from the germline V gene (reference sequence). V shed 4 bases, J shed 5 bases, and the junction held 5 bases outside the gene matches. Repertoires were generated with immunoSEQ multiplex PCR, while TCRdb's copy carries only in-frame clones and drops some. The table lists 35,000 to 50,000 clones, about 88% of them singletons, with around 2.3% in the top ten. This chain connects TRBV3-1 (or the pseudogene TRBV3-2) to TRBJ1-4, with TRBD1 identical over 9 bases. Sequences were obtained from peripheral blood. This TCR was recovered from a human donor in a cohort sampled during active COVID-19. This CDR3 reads CASSRIDRGNEKLFF. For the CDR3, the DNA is TGTGCCAGCAGCCGCATAGACAGGGGGAATGAAAAACTGTTTTTT.